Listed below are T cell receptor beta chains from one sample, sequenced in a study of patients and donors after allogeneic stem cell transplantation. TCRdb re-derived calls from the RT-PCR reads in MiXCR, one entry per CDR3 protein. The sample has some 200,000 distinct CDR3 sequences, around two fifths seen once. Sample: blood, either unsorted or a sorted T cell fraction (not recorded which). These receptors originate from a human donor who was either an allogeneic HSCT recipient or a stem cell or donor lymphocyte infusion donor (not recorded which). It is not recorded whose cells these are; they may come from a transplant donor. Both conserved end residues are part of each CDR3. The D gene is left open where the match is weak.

CASSRSGTGGSGELFF	TRBV4-3	TRBD1
CASSPSSTVLNTEAFF	TRBV7-7	NA
CASSPGTLSTGELFF	TRBV7-2	NA
CSAREAWEETQYF	TRBV20-1	NA
CASSDPVDIYEQYF	TRBV2	NA
CSVATGTGINEQFF	TRBV29-1	TRBD1
CASSFRSPGDPEAFF	TRBV5-1	NA
CSVEVSRTDTQYF	TRBV29-1	NA
CSVEFQGPDTQYF	TRBV29-1	NA
CASSLKGLGGQPQHF	TRBV7-8	NA
CASSKGTRGIRRHTEAFF	TRBV21-1	NA
CSARPGDSNTEAFF	TRBV20-1	NA
CASSFQGPYEQYF	TRBV28	NA
CASSYRQGGNYGYTF	TRBV5-4	TRBD1
CASSLLTEQFF	TRBV7-9	NA
CASSQGIRGTEAFF	TRBV4-2	TRBD1
CASSYGSTEDEQYF	TRBV6-5	NA
CASSDRTGDTQYF	TRBV6-5	NA
CASSLGEGSEAFF	TRBV7-8	NA
CASSLDPGITGELFF	TRBV5-6	NA
CASRALYSSYNEQFF	TRBV27	NA
CASSLLAELYNEQFF	TRBV14	TRBD2
CASSFRMLDSGNTIYF	TRBV12-3/TRBV12-4	NA
CASSETGNEKLFF	TRBV9	NA
CASSPRSGGPPTDTQYF	TRBV9	TRBD2
CASSHPATDTQYF	TRBV4-1	NA
CASTLGGAYGYTF	TRBV12-3/TRBV12-4	NA
CSVEAGERFF	TRBV29-1	NA
CASSLALTGSDYGYTF	TRBV7-9	TRBD1
CSVGLTGAGEQYF	TRBV29-1	TRBD1
CASSHPGLARPYNEQFF	TRBV4-1	TRBD2
CASSSEGGFNTEAFF	TRBV7-9	NA
CASSSRLAGGNTDTQYF	TRBV9	TRBD2
CASSAGQASYEQYF	TRBV12-3/TRBV12-4	TRBD1
CASSPGINTEAFF	TRBV5-1	NA
CSVEGDYGYTF	TRBV29-1	NA
CASSPPFLAQPQHF	TRBV27	NA
CASSLSRETQYF	TRBV27	NA
CSASFQGNNQPQYF	TRBV20-1	NA
CASSVGNGYTF	TRBV9	NA
CASTGRNQPQHF	TRBV6-1	NA
CASSYVEAFF	TRBV12-3/TRBV12-4	NA
CASSSFMGRETQYF	TRBV12-3/TRBV12-4	NA
CASSLVFRGRITTDTQYF	TRBV7-2	NA
CSVVPGNKNIQYF	TRBV29-1	NA
CASSLGLAGVVEQFF	TRBV5-1	TRBD2
CASSAGTPNTEAFF	TRBV19	NA
CASGGTGDFYEQYF	TRBV9	TRBD1
CASSQTQGEKLFF	TRBV4-3	NA